Below, one TCR beta chain is given with its context. The sample belongs to a study of blood T cell repertoires in COVID-19. Per the germline V gene, CDR1 is SEHNR and CDR2 is FQNEAQ (reference sequence). Deletions cut 4 bases from V and 4 bases from J, with 7 bases between. The CDR3 contains 12 residues. Profiling relied on immunoSEQ multiplex PCR, and the TCRdb table lists in-frame clones only, not all of them. The sample lists around 310,000 clones; approximately 89% were seen once. The rearrangement uses TRBV7-9 and TRBJ1-1; D gene uncertain. Sequenced material: peripheral blood. This clonotype was sampled from an older woman with acute or convalescent COVID-19. The CDR3 DNA reads TGTGCCAGCAGCTCCCCCCTCACTGAAGCTTTCTTT. It encodes CASSSPLTEAFF.